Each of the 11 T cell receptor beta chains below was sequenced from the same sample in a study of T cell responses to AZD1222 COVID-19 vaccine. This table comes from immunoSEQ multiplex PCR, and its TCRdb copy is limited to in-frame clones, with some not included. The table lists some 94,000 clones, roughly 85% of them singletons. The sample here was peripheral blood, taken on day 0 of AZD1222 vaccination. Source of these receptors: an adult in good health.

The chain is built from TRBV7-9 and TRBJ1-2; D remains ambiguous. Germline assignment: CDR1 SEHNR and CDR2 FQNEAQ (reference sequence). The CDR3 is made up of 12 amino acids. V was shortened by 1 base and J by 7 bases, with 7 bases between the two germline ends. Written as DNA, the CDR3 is TGTGCCAGCAGCTTAGGACACGGTGGCTACACCTTC. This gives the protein CASSLGHGGYTF.

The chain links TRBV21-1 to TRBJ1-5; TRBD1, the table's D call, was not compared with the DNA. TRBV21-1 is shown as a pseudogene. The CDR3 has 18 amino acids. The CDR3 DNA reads TGTGCCAGCAGCAAACGGTCAGGGGCACGAGCATATAATCAGCCCCAGCATTTT. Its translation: CASSKRSGARAYNQPQHF.

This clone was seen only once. The CDR3 sequence: CASNRAGGYGELFF. The CDR3 DNA sequence: TGTGCCAGCAATCGGGCTGGAGGATACGGGGAGCTGTTTTTT. The V gene is TRBV2, the J gene TRBJ2-2; TRBD2 is a possible D gene (5 bases). The CDR3 is 14 amino acids. V lost 7 bases to trimming and J lost 7 bases, with 16 bases between them. In germline, CDR1 is SNHLY, CDR2 FYNNEI. Complete variable domain (other parts from reference TRBV2 and TRBJ2-2): EPEVTQTPSHQVTQMGQEVILRCVPISNHLYFYWYRQILGQKVEFLVSFYNNEISEKSEIFDDQFSVERPDGSNFTLKIRSTKLEDSAMYFCASNRAGGYGELFFGEGSRLTVL.

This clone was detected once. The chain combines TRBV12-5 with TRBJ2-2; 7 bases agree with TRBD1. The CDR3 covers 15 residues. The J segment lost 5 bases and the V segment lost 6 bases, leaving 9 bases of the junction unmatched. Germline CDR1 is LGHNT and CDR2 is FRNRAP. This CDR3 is CASGPGTASTGELFF. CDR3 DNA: TGTGCTAGTGGCCCCGGGACAGCGTCAACCGGGGAGCTGTTTTTT.

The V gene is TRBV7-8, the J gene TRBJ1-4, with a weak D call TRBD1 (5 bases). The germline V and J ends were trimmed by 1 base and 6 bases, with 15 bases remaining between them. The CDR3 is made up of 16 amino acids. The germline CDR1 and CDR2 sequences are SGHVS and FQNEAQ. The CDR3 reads CASSLDLGSGHEKLFF. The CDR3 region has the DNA TGTGCCAGCAGCTTAGATCTGGGGTCGGGGCATGAAAAACTGTTTTTT. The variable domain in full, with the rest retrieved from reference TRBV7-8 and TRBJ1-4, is GAGVSQSPRYKVAKRGQDVALRCDPISGHVSLFWYQQALGQGPEFLTYFQNEAQLDKSGLPSDRFFAERPEGSVSTLKIQRTQQEDSAVYLCASSLDLGSGHEKLFFGSGTQLSVL.

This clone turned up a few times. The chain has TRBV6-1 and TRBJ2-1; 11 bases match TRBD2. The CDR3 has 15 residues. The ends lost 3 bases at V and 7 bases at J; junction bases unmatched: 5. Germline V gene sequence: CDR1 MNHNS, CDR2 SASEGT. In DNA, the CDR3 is TGTGCCAGCAGTGACCTAGCGGGGGGTTATAATGAGCAGTTCTTC. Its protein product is CASSDLAGGYNEQFF.

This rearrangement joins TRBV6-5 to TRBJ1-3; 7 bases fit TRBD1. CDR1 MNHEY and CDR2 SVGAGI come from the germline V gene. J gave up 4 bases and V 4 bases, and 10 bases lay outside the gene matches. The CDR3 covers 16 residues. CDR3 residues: CASSFRQTGPGNTIYF. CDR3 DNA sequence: TGTGCCAGCAGTTTCAGACAGACAGGGCCCGGAAACACCATATATTTT.

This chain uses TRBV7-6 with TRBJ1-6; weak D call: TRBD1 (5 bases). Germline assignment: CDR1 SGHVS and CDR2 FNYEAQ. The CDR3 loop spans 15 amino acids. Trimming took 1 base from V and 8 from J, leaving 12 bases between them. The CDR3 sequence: CASSLGGVGDSPLHF. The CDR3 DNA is TGTGCCAGCAGCTTAGGAGGAGTGGGGGATTCACCCCTCCACTTT.

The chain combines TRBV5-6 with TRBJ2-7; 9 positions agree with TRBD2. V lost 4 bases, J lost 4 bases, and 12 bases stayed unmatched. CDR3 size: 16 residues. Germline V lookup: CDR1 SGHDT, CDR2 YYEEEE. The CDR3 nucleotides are TGTGCCAGCAGCGCCGGGACTAGCCCTGTTCGTTACGAGCAGTACGTC. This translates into CASSAGTSPVRYEQYV.

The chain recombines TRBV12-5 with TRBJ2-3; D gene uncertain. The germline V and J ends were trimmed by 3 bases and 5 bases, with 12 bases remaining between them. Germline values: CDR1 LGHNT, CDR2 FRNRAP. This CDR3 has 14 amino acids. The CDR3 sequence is CASGFELAGDTQYF. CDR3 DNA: TGTGCTAGTGGTTTCGAATTGGCAGGAGATACGCAGTATTTT.

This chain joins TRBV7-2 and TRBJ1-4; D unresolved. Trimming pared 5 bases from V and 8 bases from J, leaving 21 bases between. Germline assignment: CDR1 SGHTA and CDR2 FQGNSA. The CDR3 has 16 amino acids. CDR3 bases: TGTGCCAGCAGCCCCACCCCGGGAGGGATGGTCGAAAAACTGTTTTTT. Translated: CASSPTPGGMVEKLFF.